One and the same sample provided the 4 T cell receptor beta chains below, sequenced in a study of T-cell memory formation after mild COVID-19. TCRdb redid the calling of the 5' RACE reads with MiXCR, one entry per CDR3 protein. The sample records fewer than 250,000 distinct CDR3 sequences, over 9.5% being singletons. The material sequenced was PBMCs or a T cell subset sorted from them (not recorded which). Source of these receptors: a young man who had mild COVID-19 (a few samples of this study predate the infection). Cell type and time point are not known.

This clonotype showed up many times. The J gene is TRBJ1-5, the V gene TRBV20-1; 8 bases fit TRBD1. CDR3 length: 13 amino acids. Germline V gene lookup returns CDR1 DFQATT and CDR2 SNEGSKA (reference sequence). Germline trimming cut 6 bases from V and 3 bases from J; bases unmatched to any gene: 4. The CDR3 sequence is CSAKTGVNQPQHF. CDR3 in DNA: TGCAGTGCAAAGACAGGGGTCAATCAGCCCCAGCATTTT.

This clonotype was counted between two and nine times. The genes are TRBV4-3 and TRBJ2-3; 13 bases match TRBD2. Trimming cost V 3 bases and J 1 base; bases outside gene matches: 1. The CDR3 covers 16 residues. Germline V gene data show CDR1 as LGHNA and CDR2 as YSLEER. The CDR3 DNA follows: TGCGCCAGCAGCCAGGGGACTAGCGGGGGCACAGATACGCAGTATTTT. Its protein product is CASSQGTSGGTDTQYF.

The J gene is TRBJ2-7, the V gene TRBV7-9; maybe TRBD1 (6 bases). CDR3 length: 14 amino acids. Trimming left V 2 bases short and J 5 bases short, with 13 bases between. Germline CDR1 reads SEHNR; CDR2 reads FQNEAQ (reference sequence). CDR3 DNA sequence: TGTGCCAGCAGCTTATACAGGGATTACGACGAGCAGTACGTC. Translating gives CASSLYRDYDEQYV.

This clonotype has just a few counts. J is TRBJ2-6 and V is TRBV7-9, with D perhaps matching TRBD2 (5 bases). CDR1 and CDR2 (germline): SEHNR, FQNEAQ (reference sequence). V was shortened by 1 base and J by 4 bases, with 8 bases between the two germline ends. CDR3 length: 15 amino acids. The CDR3 sequence: CASSLGETGANVLTF. CDR3 sequence (DNA): TGTGCCAGCAGCTTAGGGGAGACCGGGGCCAACGTCCTGACTTTC.